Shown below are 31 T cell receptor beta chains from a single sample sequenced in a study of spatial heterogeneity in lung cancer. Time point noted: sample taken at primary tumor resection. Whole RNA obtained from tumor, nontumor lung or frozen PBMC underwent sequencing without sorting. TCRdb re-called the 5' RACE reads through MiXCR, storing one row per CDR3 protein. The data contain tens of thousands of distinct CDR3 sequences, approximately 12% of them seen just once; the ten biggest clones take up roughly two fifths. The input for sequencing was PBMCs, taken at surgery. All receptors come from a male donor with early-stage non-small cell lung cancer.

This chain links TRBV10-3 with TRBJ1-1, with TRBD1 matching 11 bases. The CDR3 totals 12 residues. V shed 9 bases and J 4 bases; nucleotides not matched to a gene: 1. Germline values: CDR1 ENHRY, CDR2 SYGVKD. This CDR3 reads CAMGTGGTEAFF. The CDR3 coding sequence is TGTGCCATGGGGACAGGGGGCACTGAAGCTTTCTTT.

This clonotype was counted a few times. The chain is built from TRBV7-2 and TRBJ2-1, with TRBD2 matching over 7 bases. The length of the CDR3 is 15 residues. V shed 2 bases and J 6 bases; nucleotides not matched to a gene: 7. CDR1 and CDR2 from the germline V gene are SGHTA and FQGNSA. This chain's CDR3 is CASSLRAGEVNEQFF. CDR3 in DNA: TGTGCCAGCAGCTTAAGGGCGGGAGAGGTCAATGAGCAGTTCTTC.

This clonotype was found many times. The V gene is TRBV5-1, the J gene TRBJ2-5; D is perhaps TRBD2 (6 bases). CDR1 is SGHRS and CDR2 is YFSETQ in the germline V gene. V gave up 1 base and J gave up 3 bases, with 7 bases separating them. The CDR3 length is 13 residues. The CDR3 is CASSLRREETQYF. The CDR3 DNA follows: TGCGCCAGCAGCTTGCGGAGGGAAGAGACCCAGTACTTC.

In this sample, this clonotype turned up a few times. CDR3 in amino acids: CSVEVTYGYTF. In nucleotides, the CDR3 is TGCAGCGTTGAAGTAACCTATGGCTACACCTTC. V and J are TRBV29-1 and TRBJ1-2; D gene unclear. CDR3 length: 11 residues. Germline V gene sequence: CDR1 SQVTM, CDR2 ANQGSEA. Deletions cut 1 base from V and 4 bases from J, with 4 bases between.

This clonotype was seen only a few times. The CDR3 coding sequence is TGCGCCAGCAGCTTGGGGTTTTTAAAGGCTGCAACTAATGAAAAACTGTTTTTT. This encodes CASSLGFLKAATNEKLFF. This chain links TRBV5-1 with TRBJ1-4; D call uncertain. The CDR3 consists of 18 residues. The ends were cut back, 0 bases at V and 0 bases at J, with 15 bases in the middle. The germline V gene encodes CDR1 SGHRS and CDR2 YFSETQ.

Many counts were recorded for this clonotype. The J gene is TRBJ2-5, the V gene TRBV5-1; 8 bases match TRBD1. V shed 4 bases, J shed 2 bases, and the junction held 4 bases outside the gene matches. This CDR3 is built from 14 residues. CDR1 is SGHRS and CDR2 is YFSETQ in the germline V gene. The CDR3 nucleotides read TGCGCCAGCAGCATGACAGGGGCACAAGAGACCCAGTACTTC. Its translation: CASSMTGAQETQYF.

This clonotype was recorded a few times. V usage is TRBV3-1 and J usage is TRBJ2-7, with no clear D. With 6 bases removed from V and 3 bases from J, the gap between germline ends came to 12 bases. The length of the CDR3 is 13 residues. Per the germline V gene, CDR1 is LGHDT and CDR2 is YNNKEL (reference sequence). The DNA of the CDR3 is TGTGCCAGCAGGGGCTCATCTTTCTACGAGCAGTACTTC. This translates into CASRGSSFYEQYF.

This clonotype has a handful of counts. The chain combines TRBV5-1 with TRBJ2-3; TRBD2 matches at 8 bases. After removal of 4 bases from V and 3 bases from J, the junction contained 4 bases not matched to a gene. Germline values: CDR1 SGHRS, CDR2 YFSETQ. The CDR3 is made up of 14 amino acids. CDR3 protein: CASSTGLATDTQYF. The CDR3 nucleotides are TGCGCCAGCAGCACCGGACTAGCTACAGATACGCAGTATTTT.

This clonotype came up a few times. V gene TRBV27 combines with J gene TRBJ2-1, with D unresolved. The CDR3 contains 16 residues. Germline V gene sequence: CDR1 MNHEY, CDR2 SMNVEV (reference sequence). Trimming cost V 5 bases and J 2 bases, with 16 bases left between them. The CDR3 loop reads CASSPAWKVPYNEQFF. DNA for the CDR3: TGTGCCAGCAGTCCCGCCTGGAAAGTCCCCTACAATGAGCAGTTCTTC.

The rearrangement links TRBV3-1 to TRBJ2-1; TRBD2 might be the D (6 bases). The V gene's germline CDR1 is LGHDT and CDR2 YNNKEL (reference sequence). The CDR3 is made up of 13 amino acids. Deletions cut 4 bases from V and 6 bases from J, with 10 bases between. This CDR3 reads CASSRDFSNEQFF. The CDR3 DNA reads TGTGCCAGCAGCCGGGACTTCTCCAATGAGCAGTTCTTC.

The CDR3 reads CASSFGGRVAGELFF. The CDR3 coding sequence is TGTGCCAGCAGCTTTGGAGGTCGCGTGGCCGGGGAGCTGTTTTTT. The rearrangement uses TRBV7-8 and TRBJ2-2; a weak D match, TRBD2 (5 bases). Germline V gives CDR1 SGHVS, CDR2 FQNEAQ. Trimming removed 3 bases from V and 6 bases from J, with 14 bases in between. The CDR3 is 15 amino acids.

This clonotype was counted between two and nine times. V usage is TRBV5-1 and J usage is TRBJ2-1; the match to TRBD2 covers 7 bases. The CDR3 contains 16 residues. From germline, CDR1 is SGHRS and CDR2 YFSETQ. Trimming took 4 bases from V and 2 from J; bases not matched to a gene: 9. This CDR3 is CASSPTASGPYNEQFF. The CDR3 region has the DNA TGCGCCAGCAGCCCAACTGCTAGCGGTCCCTACAATGAGCAGTTCTTC. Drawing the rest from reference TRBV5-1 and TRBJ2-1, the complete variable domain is KAGVTQTPRYLIKTRGQQVTLSCSPISGHRSVSWYQQTPGQGLQFLFEYFSETQRNKGNFPGRFSGRQFSNSRSEMNVSTLELGDSALYLCASSPTASGPYNEQFFGPGTRLTVL.

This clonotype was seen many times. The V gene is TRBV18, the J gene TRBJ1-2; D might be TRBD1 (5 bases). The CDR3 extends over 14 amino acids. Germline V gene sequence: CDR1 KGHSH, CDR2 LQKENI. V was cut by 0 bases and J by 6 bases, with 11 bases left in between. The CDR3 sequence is CASSPPGVLDGYTF. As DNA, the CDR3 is TGTGCCAGCTCACCACCGGGGGTATTGGATGGCTACACCTTC.

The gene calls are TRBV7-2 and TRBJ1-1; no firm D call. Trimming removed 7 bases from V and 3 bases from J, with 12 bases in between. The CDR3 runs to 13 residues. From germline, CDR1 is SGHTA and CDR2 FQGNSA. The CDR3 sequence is CASTPQVYTEAFF. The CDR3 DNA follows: TGTGCCAGCACCCCCCAGGTTTACACTGAAGCTTTCTTT.

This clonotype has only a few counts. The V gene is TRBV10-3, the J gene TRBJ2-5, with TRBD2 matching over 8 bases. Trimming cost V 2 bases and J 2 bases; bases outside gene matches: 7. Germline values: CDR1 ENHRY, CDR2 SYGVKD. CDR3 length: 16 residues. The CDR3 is CAISEGVAGQQETQYF. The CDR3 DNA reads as TGTGCCATCAGTGAGGGGGTAGCGGGGCAACAAGAGACCCAGTACTTC.

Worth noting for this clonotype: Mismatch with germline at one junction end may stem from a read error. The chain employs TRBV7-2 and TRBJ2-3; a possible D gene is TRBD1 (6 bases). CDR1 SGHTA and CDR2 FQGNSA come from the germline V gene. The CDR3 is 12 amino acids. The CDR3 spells CASSFIGTPLSF. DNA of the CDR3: TGTGCCAGCAGCTTTATCGGGACACCCCTTTCTTTT.

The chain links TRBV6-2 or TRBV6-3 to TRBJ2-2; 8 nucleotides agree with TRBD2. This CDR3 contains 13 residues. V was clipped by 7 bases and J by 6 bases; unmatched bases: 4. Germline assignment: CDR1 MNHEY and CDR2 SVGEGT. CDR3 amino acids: CASKKREPGELFF. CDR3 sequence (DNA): TGTGCCAGCAAGAAGCGGGAGCCCGGGGAGCTGTTTTTT.

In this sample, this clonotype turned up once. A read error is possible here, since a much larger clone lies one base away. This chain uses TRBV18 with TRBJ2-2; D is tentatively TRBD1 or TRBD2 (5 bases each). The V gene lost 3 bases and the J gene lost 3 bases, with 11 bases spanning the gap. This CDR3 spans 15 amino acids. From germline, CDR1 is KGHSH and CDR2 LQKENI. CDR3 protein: CASSPYGADTGELFF. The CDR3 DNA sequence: TGTGCCAGCTCACCTTACGGGGCCGACACCGGGGAGCTGTTTTTT.

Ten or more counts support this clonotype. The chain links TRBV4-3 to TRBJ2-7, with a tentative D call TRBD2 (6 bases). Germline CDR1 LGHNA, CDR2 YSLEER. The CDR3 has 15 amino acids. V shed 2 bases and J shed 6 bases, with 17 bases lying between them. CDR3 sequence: CASSQSFGTPGEQYF. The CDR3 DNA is TGCGCCAGCAGCCAATCCTTCGGGACTCCCGGCGAGCAGTACTTC.

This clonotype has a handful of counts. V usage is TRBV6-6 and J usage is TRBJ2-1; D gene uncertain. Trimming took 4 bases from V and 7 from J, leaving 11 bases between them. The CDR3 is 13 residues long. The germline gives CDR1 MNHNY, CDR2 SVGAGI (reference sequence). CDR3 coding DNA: TGTGCCAGCAGTTTTGGGCCAGGAAATGAGCAGTTCTTC. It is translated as CASSFGPGNEQFF.

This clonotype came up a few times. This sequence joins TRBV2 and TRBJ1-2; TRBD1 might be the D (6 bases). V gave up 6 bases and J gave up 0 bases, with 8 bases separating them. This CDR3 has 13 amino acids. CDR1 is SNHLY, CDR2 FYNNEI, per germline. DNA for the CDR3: TGTGCCAGCAGGGACAGCGCTAACTATGGCTACACCTTC. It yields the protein CASRDSANYGYTF.

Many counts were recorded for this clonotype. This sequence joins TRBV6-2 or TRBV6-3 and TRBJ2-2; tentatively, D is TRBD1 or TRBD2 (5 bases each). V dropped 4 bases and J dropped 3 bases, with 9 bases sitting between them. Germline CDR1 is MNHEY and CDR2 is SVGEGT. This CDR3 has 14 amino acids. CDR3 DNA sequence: TGTGCCAGCAGTTTTTTGGGGGACACCGGGGAGCTGTTTTTT. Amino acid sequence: CASSFLGDTGELFF.

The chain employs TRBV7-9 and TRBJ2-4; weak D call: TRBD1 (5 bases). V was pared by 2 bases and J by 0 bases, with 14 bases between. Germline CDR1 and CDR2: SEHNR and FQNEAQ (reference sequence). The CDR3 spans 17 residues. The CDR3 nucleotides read TGTGCCAGCAGCTTATGGTTCGACAGTTTAGCCAAAAACATTCAGTACTTC. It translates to CASSLWFDSLAKNIQYF.

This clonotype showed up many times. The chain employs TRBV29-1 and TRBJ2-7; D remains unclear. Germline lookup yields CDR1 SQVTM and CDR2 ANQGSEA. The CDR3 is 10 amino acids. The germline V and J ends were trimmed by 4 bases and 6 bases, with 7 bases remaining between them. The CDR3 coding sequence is TGCAGCGTTGCTGCAGGCGAGCAGTACTTC. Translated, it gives CSVAAGEQYF.

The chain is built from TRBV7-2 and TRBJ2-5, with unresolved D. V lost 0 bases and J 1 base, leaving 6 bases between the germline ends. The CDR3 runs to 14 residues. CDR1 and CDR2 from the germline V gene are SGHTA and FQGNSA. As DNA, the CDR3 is TGTGCCAGCAGCTTAGCGAGTTCCCAAGAGACCCAGTACTTC. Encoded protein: CASSLASSQETQYF.

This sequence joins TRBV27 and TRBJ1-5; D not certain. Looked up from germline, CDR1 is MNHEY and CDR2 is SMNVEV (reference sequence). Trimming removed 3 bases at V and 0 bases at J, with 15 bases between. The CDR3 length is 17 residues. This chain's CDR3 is CASSFSRDTYSNQPQHF. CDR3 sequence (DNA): TGTGCCAGCAGTTTTAGTCGGGATACTTATAGCAATCAGCCCCAGCATTTT.

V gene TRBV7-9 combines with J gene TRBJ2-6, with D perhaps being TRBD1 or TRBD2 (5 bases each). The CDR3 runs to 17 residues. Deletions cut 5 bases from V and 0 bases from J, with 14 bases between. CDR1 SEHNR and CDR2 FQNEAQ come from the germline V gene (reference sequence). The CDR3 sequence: CASSERDGFSGANVLTF. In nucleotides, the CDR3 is TGTGCCAGCAGCGAAAGGGACGGATTCTCTGGGGCCAACGTCCTGACTTTC.

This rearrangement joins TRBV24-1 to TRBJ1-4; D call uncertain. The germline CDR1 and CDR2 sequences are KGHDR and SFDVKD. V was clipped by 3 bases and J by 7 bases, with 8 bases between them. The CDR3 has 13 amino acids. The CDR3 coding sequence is TGTGCCACCAGTGATCTTGGAGGTGAAAAACTGTTTTTT. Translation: CATSDLGGEKLFF.

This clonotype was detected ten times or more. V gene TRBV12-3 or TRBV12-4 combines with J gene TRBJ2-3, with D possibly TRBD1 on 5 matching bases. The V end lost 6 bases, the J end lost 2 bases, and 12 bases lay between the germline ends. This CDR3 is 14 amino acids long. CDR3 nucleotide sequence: TGTGCCAGCAGCGTACAGGTCACCACAGATACGCAGTATTTT. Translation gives CASSVQVTTDTQYF.

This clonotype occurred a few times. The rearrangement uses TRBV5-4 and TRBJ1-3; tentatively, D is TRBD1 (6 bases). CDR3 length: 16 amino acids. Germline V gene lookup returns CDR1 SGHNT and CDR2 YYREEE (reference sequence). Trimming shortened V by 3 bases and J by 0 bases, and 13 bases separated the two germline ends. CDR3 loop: CASSSSGQISGNTIYF. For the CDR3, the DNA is TGTGCCAGCAGCTCTTCCGGACAGATCTCTGGAAACACCATATATTTT.

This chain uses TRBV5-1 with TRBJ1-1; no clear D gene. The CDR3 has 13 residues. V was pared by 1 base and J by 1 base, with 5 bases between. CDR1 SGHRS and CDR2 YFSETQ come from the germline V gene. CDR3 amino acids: CASSLNRNTEAFF. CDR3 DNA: TGCGCCAGCAGCTTGAACCGGAACACTGAAGCTTTCTTT.